This note documents a single TCR beta chain sequence. Its antigen is unidentified. The sample belongs to a study of beta chain features in type 1 diabetes. Broader study findings: The study found fewer insertions and more deletions at VDJ junctions in type 1 diabetes patients.

It was via CD45RO/CCR7/CD25/CD127/CD95/CD27 that CD4+ naive, central memory, regulatory and stem cell-like memory cells were sorted. The isolated RNA, all of it, was reverse transcribed, so expressed TCRB transcripts were what got sequenced. Sequencing was performed with immunoSEQ multiplex PCR; in TCRdb, only in-frame clones are kept and a portion is missing. The sample consists of around 450,000 clones, around 10% of them appearing once. The sample taken for sequencing was naive CD4+ T cells from blood. The TCR originated in a woman aged 18 to 35 in good health.

The CDR3 bases are TGTGCCAGCAGCGTAGGCCAAGCGCCTAATGAAAAACTGTTTTTT. The encoded protein is CASSVGQAPNEKLFF. The rearrangement links TRBV9 to TRBJ1-4; unclear D gene. Per the germline V gene, CDR1 is SGDLS and CDR2 is YYNGEE. The V end lost 0 bases, the J end lost 3 bases, and 9 bases lay between the germline ends. This CDR3 is built from 15 residues.